This paragraph covers one TCR beta chain sequence. Alongside a J-beta primer mix, a sample-barcoded 5' primer served in a second PCR lasting about 6 to 11 cycles. Each CDR3 protein gets one entry after TCRdb re-called the 5' RACE reads with MiXCR. Found here are about 800,000 distinct CDR3 sequences, around 25% of them singletons; the top ten hold approximately 3.7%. Germline lookup yields CDR1 KGHSH and CDR2 LQKENI. CDR3 size: 15 residues. The sample originates from a study of blood T cells in healthy people across ages. This same sample was also taken into another study, of T cells of mothers and their children.

J is TRBJ2-5 and V is TRBV18; D may be TRBD2 (5 bases). The DNA end is more similar to TRBJ2-1, so the J call may be wrong. Material for sequencing was blood. This clonotype was sampled from a boy younger than 18 in good health. The CDR3 nucleotides read TGTGCCAGCTCATCCCCGGGATGGGAATACCATGAGCAGTTCTTC. Residues: CASSSPGWEYHEQFF.